The 2 T cell receptor beta chains below all came from one sample that was sequenced in a study of blood T cells in healthy people across ages. Together with a sample-barcoded 5' primer, a J-beta primer mix was included in a second PCR lasting roughly 6 to 12 cycles. From the 5' RACE reads, TCRdb called clonotypes with MiXCR, one entry per CDR3 protein. The sample shows about 1.8 million distinct CDR3 sequences, less than 50% of them seen only once. Sequences were obtained from blood. The receptor set was obtained from a woman between 40 and 50 years old in good health.

The genes are TRBV12-3 or TRBV12-4 and TRBJ2-1; weak D call: TRBD1 (6 bases). The CDR3 spans 16 residues. The V gene lost 6 bases and the J gene lost 0 bases, with 15 bases spanning the gap. Written as DNA, the CDR3 is TGTGCCAGCAGAGGAGAAGAAGGGGGCTCCTACAATGAGCAGTTCTTC. Translating gives CASRGEEGGSYNEQFF.

The V and J genes are TRBV7-2 and TRBJ2-5; 10 bases align to TRBD2. J lost 11 bases, V lost 2 bases, and 11 bases had no gene match. Germline CDR1 is SGHTA and CDR2 is FQGNSA. The CDR3 loop spans 15 amino acids. DNA of the CDR3: TGTGCCAGCAGCTTAAGACTAGCGGGCTACAATGAGCAGTACTTC. Translated, it gives CASSLRLAGYNEQYF.